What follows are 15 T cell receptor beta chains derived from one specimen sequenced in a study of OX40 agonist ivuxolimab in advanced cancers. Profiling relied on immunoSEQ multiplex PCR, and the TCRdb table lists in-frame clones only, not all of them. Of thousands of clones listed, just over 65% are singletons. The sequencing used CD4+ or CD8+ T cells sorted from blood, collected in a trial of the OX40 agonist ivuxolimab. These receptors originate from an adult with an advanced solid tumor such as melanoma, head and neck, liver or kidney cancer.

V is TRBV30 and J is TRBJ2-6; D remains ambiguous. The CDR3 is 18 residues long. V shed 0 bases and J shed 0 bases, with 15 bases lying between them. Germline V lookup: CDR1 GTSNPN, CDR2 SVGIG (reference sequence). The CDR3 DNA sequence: TGTGCCTGGAGTGTACGTGGACGGAGAAGCTCTGGGGCCAACGTCCTGACTTTC. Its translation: CAWSVRGRRSSGANVLTF.

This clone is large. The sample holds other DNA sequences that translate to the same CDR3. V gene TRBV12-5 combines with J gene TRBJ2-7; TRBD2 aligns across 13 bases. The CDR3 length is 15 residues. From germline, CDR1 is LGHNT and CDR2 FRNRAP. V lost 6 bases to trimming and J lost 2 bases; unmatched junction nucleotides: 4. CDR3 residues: CASGLGLAGTYEQYF. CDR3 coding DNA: TGTGCTAGTGGCCTGGGACTAGCGGGAACCTACGAGCAGTACTTC.

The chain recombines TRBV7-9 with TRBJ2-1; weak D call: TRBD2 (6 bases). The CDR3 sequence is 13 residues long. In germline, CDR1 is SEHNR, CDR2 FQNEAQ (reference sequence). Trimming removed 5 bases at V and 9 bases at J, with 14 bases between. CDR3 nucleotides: TGTGCCAGCAGCGGGCTGATGGGAGGTGAGCAGTTCTTC. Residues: CASSGLMGGEQFF.

Here the CDR3 DNA reads TGTGCCAGCAGTTTATGGGGACTAGCGGGAGCTTCAGATACGCAGTATTTT. Residues: CASSLWGLAGASDTQYF. This sequence joins TRBV27 and TRBJ2-3, with TRBD2 matching over 14 bases. V lost 1 base, J lost 4 bases, and 4 bases stayed unmatched. This CDR3 region has 17 residues. Germline lookup yields CDR1 MNHEY and CDR2 SMNVEV (reference sequence).

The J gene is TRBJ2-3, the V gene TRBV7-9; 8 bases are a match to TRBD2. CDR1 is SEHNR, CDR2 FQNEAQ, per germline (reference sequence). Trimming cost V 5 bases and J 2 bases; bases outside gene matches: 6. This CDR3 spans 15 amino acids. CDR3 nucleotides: TGTGCCAGCAGCCCCATAGCGGGACTCACAGATACGCAGTATTTT. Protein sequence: CASSPIAGLTDTQYF.

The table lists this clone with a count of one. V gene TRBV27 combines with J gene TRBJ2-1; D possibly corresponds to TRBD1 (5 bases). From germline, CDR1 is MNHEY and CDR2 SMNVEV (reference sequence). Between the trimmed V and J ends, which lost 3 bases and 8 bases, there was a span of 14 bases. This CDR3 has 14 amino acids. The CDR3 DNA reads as TGTGCCAGCAGTTTCAGGGCCCAGATCGATGAGCAGTTCTTC. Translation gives CASSFRAQIDEQFF.

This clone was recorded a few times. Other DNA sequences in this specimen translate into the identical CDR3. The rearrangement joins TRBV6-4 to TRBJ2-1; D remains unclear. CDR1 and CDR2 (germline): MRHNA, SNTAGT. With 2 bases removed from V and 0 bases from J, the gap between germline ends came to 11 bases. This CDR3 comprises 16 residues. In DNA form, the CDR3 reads TGTGCCAGCAGTGACGAACTAACCGGCTCCTACAATGAGCAGTTCTTC. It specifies CASSDELTGSYNEQFF.

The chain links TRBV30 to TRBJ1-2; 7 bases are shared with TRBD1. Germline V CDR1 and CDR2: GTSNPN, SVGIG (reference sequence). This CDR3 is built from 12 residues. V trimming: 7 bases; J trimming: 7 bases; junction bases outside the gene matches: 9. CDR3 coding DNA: TGTGCCTTACCGGACAGGACCGGTGGCTACACCTTC. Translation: CALPDRTGGYTF.

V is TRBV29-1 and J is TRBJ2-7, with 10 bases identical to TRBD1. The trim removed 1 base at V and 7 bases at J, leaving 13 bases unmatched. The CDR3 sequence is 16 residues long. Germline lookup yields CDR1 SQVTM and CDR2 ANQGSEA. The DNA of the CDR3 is TGCAGCGTTGAAGGCCCCTCCGGGACAGGGGAGAGGGAGCAGTACTTC. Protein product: CSVEGPSGTGEREQYF.

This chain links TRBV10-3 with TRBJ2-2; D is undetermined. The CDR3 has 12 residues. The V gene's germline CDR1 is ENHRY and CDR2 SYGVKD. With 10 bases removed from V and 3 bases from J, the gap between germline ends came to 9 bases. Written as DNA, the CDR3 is TGTGCCACCCGTGGGGACACCGGGGAGCTGTTTTTT. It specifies CATRGDTGELFF.

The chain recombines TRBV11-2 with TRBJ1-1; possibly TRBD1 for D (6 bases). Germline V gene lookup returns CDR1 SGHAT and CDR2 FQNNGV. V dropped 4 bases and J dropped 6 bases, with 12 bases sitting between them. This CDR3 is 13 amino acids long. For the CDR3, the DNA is TGTGCCAGCAGCTCTTCAGGGGACCCTGAAGCTTTCTTT. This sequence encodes CASSSSGDPEAFF. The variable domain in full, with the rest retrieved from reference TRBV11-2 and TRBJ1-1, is EAGVAQSPRYKIIEKRQSVAFWCNPISGHATLYWYQQILGQGPKLLIQFQNNGVVDDSQLPKDRFSAERLKGVDSTLKIQPAKLEDSAVYLCASSSSGDPEAFFGQGTRLTVV.

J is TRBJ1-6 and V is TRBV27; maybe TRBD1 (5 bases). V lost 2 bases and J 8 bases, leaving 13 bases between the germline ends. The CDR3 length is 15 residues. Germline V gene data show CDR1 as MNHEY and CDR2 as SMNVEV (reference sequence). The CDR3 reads CASSLVAGLYSPLHF. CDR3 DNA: TGTGCCAGCAGTTTAGTGGCAGGGTTATATTCACCCCTCCACTTT.

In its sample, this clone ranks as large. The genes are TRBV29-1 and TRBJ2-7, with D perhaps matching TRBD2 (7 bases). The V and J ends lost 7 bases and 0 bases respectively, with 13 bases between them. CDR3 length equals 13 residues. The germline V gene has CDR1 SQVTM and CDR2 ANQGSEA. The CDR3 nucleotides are TGCAGCGCGGAGGGGGGGTTCTCCTACGAGCAGTACTTC. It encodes CSAEGGFSYEQYF.

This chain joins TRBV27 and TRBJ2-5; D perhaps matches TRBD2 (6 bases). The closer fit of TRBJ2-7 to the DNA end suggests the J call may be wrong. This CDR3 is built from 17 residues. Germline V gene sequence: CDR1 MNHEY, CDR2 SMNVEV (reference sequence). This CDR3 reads CASAFIGGAFGPGEQYF. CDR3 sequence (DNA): TGTGCCAGCGCTTTTATCGGCGGGGCCTTCGGTCCGGGCGAGCAGTACTTC.

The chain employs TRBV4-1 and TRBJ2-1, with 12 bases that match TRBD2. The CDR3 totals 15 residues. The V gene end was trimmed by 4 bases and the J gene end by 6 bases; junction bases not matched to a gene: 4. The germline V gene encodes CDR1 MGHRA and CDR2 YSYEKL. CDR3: CASSPGLAGRNEQFF. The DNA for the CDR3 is TGCGCCAGCAGCCCAGGACTAGCGGGACGCAATGAGCAGTTCTTC.